A selection of T cell receptor beta chains follows, all from one sample in a study of identical twins. TCRdb reprocessed the 5' RACE reads via MiXCR and lists one record per CDR3 protein. Of about 210,000 distinct CDR3 sequences in the sample, approximately 9% were seen once. The source material was memory (CD45RO+) T cells sorted from blood. Receptors originate from a woman aged 18-29 years in good health. Each CDR3 is given with its conserved first and last residue. D genes are given only for firm matches. Clone size is given for some rows only: seen once, a few or many times, or a class if the clone is expanded.

TRBJ2-6,.,TRBV12-3/TRBV12-4,.,TGTGCCAGCAGTCCTGTGAGGGGTTCTTCTGGGGCCAACGTCCTGACTTTC,CASSPVRGSSGANVLTF
TRBJ2-3,TRBD1,TRBV5-1,many,TGCGCCAGCAGCTTGGTCCGGACAGGGGGGCCAGATACGCAGTATTTT,CASSLVRTGGPDTQYF
TRBJ1-6,.,TRBV7-2,few,TGTGCCAGCGGGCCGACTCGGGCGGTTAATTCACCCCTCCACTTT,CASGPTRAVNSPLHF
TRBJ2-1,TRBD2,TRBV3-1,.,TGTGCCAGCAGCCAGTTCAGGGCTAGCGGGAGTCATGAGCAGTTCTTC,CASSQFRASGSHEQFF
TRBJ2-2,TRBD1,TRBV12-3/TRBV12-4,few,TGTGCCAGCAGACCGACAGGGAGTCGCATCGGGGAGCTGTTTTTT,CASRPTGSRIGELFF
TRBJ2-7,.,TRBV13,.,TGTGCCAGCAGCTTCGGTTTCCACAGGGCTGAGCAGTACTTC,CASSFGFHRAEQYF
TRBJ2-1,TRBD2,TRBV20-1,.,TGCAGTGCTAGTTCGGGACTACTCATTCGCTATGAGCAGTTCTTC,CSASSGLLIRYEQFF
TRBJ2-4,.,TRBV15,few,TGTGCCACCAGCGTAGGGGGACCAGCCAAAAACATTCAGTACTTC,CATSVGGPAKNIQYF
TRBJ1-1,TRBD1,TRBV12-3/TRBV12-4,few,TGTGCCAGCAGTTCGAACAGGGGTGAGGTGAACACTGAAGCTTTCTTT,CASSSNRGEVNTEAFF
TRBJ2-1,.,TRBV29-1,.,TGCAGCGCTCGGGGAAGCGGTTGGGGGGAAAATGAGCAGTTCTTC,CSARGSGWGENEQFF
TRBJ2-1,TRBD2,TRBV5-1,.,TGCGCCAGCAGCAATAGCGGGAGGGACAATGAGCAGTTCTTC,CASSNSGRDNEQFF
TRBJ1-5,.,TRBV30,.,TGTGCCTTTAAGGACAGAAATAGCAATCAGCCCCAGCATTTT,CAFKDRNSNQPQHF
TRBJ1-1,.,TRBV11-2,few,TGTGCCAGCAGTATAGTCGACACTGAAGCTTTCTTT,CASSIVDTEAFF
TRBJ2-7,.,TRBV12-3/TRBV12-4,many,TGTGCCAGCAGTTGGACTCTTACCATCAGCTACGAGCAGTACTTC,CASSWTLTISYEQYF
TRBJ2-1,TRBD2,TRBV19,few,TGTGCCAGTAGTCCCCGACAGCGGGGAAACAATGAGCAGTTCTTC,CASSPRQRGNNEQFF
TRBJ1-2,.,TRBV28,many,TGTGCCAGCAGTTTGGAGAGGTATGGCTACACCTTC,CASSLERYGYTF
TRBJ1-4,TRBD1,TRBV6-5,.,TGTGCCAGCAGTCACCGACAGGGCTGGGAAAATGAAAAACTGTTTTTT,CASSHRQGWENEKLFF
TRBJ2-1,TRBD1,TRBV20-1,.,TGCAGTGCTGAACAGGGGCCGGATGAGCAGTTCTTC,CSAEQGPDEQFF
TRBJ2-7,.,TRBV30,many,TGTGCCTGGATAAGGGGCGAAAGCTCCTACGAGCAGTACTTC,CAWIRGESSYEQYF
TRBJ2-7,.,TRBV5-5,.,TGTGCCAGCAGCTTGGTCCTAGTATCCTACGAGCAGTACTTC,CASSLVLVSYEQYF
TRBJ2-3,TRBD2,TRBV3-1,many,TGTGCCAGCAGCCATGGCCTAGCGGGGTCAGATACGCAGTATTTT,CASSHGLAGSDTQYF
TRBJ2-3,TRBD2,TRBV20-1,.,TGCAGTGCTAGCGGTAGCGGGGGGTCCCGAGAACACACAGATACGCAGTATTTT,CSASGSGGSREHTDTQYF
TRBJ2-1,.,TRBV12-3/TRBV12-4,many,TGTGCCAGCAGTCCACCCCTCCGGGACCGCGCCAACAATGAGCAGTTCTTC,CASSPPLRDRANNEQFF
TRBJ2-1,TRBD2,TRBV7-2,.,TGTGCCAGCAGCTTAGTAGCGCTAGCGGGAGATCTTGAGCAGTTCTTC,CASSLVALAGDLEQFF
TRBJ1-1,.,TRBV11-2,many,TGTGCCAGCAGCTTAGATAGGGATTCCACTGAAGCTTTCTTT,CASSLDRDSTEAFF
TRBJ1-1,TRBD1,TRBV18,few,TGTGCCAGCTCAGCAGGACAGGACACTGAAGCTTTCTTT,CASSAGQDTEAFF
TRBJ2-3,TRBD2,TRBV12-3/TRBV12-4,few,TGTGCCAGCAGTGACTATGGGGGGGGTACAGATACGCAGTATTTT,CASSDYGGGTDTQYF
TRBJ2-1,TRBD2,TRBV4-2,few,TGTGCCAGCAGCCAAGTCACTGGCGGGGGGCCATACAATGAGCAGTTCTTC,CASSQVTGGGPYNEQFF
TRBJ2-1,TRBD1,TRBV5-5,.,TGTGCCAGCAGCGGAAACAGGGGCGATGAGCAGTTCTTC,CASSGNRGDEQFF
TRBJ2-2,.,TRBV7-2,.,TGTGCCAGCAGCTTAGAATTCGGCACCGGGGAGCTGTTTTTT,CASSLEFGTGELFF
TRBJ1-1,TRBD1,TRBV7-8,few,TGTGCCAGCAGCGCTAGAGGCGGACAGGGGAAGGGCACTGAAGCTTTCTTT,CASSARGGQGKGTEAFF
TRBJ1-2,.,TRBV10-2,.,TGCGCCAGCAGTGATCCCGGGTTCACCTACACCTTC,CASSDPGFTYTF
TRBJ2-3,TRBD1,TRBV20-1,few,TGCAGTGCAACTGACAGGGTCACAGATACGCAGTATTTT,CSATDRVTDTQYF
TRBJ2-3,.,TRBV12-3/TRBV12-4,many,TGTGCCAGCAGTTTTTTGTCCGTTCCCACGCAGTATTTT,CASSFLSVPTQYF
TRBJ1-1,.,TRBV5-1,.,TGCGCCAGCAGCTCTCAGGGCGGAGCGTTGAACACTGAAGCTTTCTTT,CASSSQGGALNTEAFF
TRBJ2-3,TRBD2,TRBV9,.,TGTGCCAGCAGCGTAGATGGCCTAGCGGGTGGGGCAGATACGCAGTATTTT,CASSVDGLAGGADTQYF
TRBJ1-6,.,TRBV5-1,many,TGCGCCAGCAGCTTGGAAGCAGGAACCGTTGTCGGGTCACCCCTCCACTTT,CASSLEAGTVVGSPLHF
TRBJ2-3,TRBD2,TRBV27,many,TGTGCCAGCAGTCACCTTAGCGGGGGGTTGACAGATACGCAGTATTTT,CASSHLSGGLTDTQYF
TRBJ2-2,.,TRBV20-1,few,TGCAGTGGACTGCTGCTCAGGGGCGGAAACACCGGGGAGCTGTTTTTT,CSGLLLRGGNTGELFF
TRBJ2-3,.,TRBV4-2,few,TGTGCCAGCAGCCATATAAGGGGCTTGGACGGCACAGATACGCAGTATTTT,CASSHIRGLDGTDTQYF
TRBJ2-7,.,TRBV5-1,few,TGCGCCAGCAGCTACCAGACGACAGGAACCTACGAGCAGTACTTC,CASSYQTTGTYEQYF
TRBJ1-6,.,TRBV3-1,many,TGTGCCAGCAGCCCTTCAGGGCTTGGTTCACCCCTCCACTTT,CASSPSGLGSPLHF
TRBJ2-1,.,TRBV12-3/TRBV12-4,.,TGTGCCAGCACCCCGGGGGACCGTGAGCAGTTCTTC,CASTPGDREQFF
TRBJ2-4,.,TRBV5-6,many,TGTGCCAGCAGCTTGTCTGGGTGGGAAAACATTCAGTACTTC,CASSLSGWENIQYF
TRBJ2-3,.,TRBV20-1,.,TGCAGTGCTAGAGTGGGGGGCGGGAGCACAGATACGCAGTATTTT,CSARVGGGSTDTQYF
TRBJ2-1,TRBD2,TRBV20-1,few,TGCAGTGCAGGAGCGGGAGAGAGCTCCTACAATGAGCAGTTCTTC,CSAGAGESSYNEQFF
TRBJ2-5,.,TRBV4-2,few,TGTGCCAGCAGCCAAGAGTGGAAACAAGAGACCCAGTACTTC,CASSQEWKQETQYF
TRBJ1-4,TRBD1,TRBV2,few,TGTGCCAGCCAGCGGGACAGCGGTAATGAAAAACTGTTTTTT,CASQRDSGNEKLFF
TRBJ2-5,.,TRBV20-1,.,TGCAGTGCTAGACCGCCTAGCTGGACCCAAGAGACCCAGTACTTC,CSARPPSWTQETQYF
TRBJ2-3,.,TRBV13,few,TGTGCCAGCAGCTTATCCCGGGGGAGCACAGATACGCAGTATTTT,CASSLSRGSTDTQYF
TRBJ1-5,.,TRBV12-3/TRBV12-4,many,TGTGCCAGCAGCGTTGTGAGTTCTAATCAGCCCCAGCATTTT,CASSVVSSNQPQHF
TRBJ2-5,TRBD1,TRBV20-1,.,TGCAGTGCTAGGGGGACAGACCAAGAGACCCAGTACTTC,CSARGTDQETQYF
TRBJ2-7,.,TRBV3-1,many,TGTGCCAGCAGCCAAGCCGGCGAGCAGTACTTC,CASSQAGEQYF
TRBJ2-4,TRBD1,TRBV20-1,few,TGCAGTGCTAGAGACCCCCAGGGGGCGGGAAACATTCAGTACTTC,CSARDPQGAGNIQYF
TRBJ2-4,TRBD2,TRBV2,.,TGTGCCAGCAGTGAACTAGCGGGGAAAAACATTCAGTACTTC,CASSELAGKNIQYF
TRBJ1-1,.,TRBV12-3/TRBV12-4,many,TGTGCCAGCAGTTTTAATTTTTTCACTGAAGCTTTCTTT,CASSFNFFTEAFF
TRBJ2-5,TRBD1,TRBV20-1,.,TGCAGTGCCAAAGACAGGGGGCAAAGTGAGACCCAGTACTTC,CSAKDRGQSETQYF
TRBJ2-3,TRBD2,TRBV20-1,few,TGCAGTGCTAGAGAGGGGGGGGAAAATACGCAGTATTTT,CSAREGGENTQYF
TRBJ2-3,.,TRBV19,.,TGTGCCAGTAGTATCATAGGTCAGGCGAGAGCCACAGATACGCAGTATTTT,CASSIIGQARATDTQYF